The clone carrying this T cell receptor (beta chain) was counted many times. This sample stems from a study of blood T cells in healthy people across ages. CDR1 MNHEY and CDR2 SMNVEV come from the germline V gene (reference sequence). V lost 0 bases to trimming and J lost 4 bases, with 12 bases between them. The CDR3 contains 15 residues. A second 7 to 11 cycle PCR used barcoded and J-beta primers. Carrying 12 random nucleotides, a template-switch adaptor labeled each individual cDNA molecule. TCRdb reprocessed the 5' RACE reads with MiXCR, giving one entry per CDR3 protein. Of 650,000 to 700,000 distinct CDR3 sequences listed, 32% were seen once; the top ten hold less than 20%.

This clonotype was obtained from a woman aged 80 or older in good health. This chain joins TRBV27 and TRBJ1-2, with TRBD1 as a possible D gene (6 bases). The material sequenced was blood. CDR3 region: CASSLSMVGGYGYTF. CDR3 DNA: TGTGCCAGCAGTTTATCGATGGTAGGGGGCTATGGCTACACCTTC.